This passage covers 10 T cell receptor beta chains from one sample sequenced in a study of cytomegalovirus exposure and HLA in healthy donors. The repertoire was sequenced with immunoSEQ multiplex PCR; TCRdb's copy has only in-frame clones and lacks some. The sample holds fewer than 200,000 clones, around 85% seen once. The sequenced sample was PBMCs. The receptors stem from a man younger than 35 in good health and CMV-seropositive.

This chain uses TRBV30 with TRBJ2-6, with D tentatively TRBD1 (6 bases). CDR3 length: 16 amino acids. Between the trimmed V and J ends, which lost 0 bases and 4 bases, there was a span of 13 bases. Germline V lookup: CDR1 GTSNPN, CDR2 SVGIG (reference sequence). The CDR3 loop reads CAWSVRQALGANVLTF. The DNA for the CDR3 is TGTGCCTGGAGTGTACGACAGGCGCTAGGGGCCAACGTCCTGACTTTC.

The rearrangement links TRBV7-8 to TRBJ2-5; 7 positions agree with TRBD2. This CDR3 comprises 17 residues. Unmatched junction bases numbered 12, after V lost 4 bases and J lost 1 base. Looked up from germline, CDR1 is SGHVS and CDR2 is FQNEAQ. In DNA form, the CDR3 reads TGTGCCAGCAGCTCGCCGGGTTGGTGGGAGGGCCAAGAGACCCAGTACTTC. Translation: CASSSPGWWEGQETQYF.

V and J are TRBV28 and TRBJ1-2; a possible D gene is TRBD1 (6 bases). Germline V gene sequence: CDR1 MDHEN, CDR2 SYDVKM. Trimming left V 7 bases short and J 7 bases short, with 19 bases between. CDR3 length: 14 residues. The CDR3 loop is CASTLTKQGSGYTF. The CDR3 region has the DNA TGTGCCAGCACCCTGACGAAGCAGGGGTCTGGCTACACCTTC.

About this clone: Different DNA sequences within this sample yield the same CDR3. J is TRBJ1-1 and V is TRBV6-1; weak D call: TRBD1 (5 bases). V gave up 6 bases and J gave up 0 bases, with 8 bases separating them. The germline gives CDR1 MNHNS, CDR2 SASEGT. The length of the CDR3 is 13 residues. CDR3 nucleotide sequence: TGTGCCAGCAGAAAGACAGTGAACACTGAAGCTTTCTTT. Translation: CASRKTVNTEAFF.

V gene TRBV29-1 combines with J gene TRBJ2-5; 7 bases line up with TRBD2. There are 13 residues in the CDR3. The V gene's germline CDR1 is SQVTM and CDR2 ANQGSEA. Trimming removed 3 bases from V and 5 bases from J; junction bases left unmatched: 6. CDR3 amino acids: CSVELGRLETQYF. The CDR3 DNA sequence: TGCAGCGTTGAGCTCGGGAGGTTGGAGACCCAGTACTTC.

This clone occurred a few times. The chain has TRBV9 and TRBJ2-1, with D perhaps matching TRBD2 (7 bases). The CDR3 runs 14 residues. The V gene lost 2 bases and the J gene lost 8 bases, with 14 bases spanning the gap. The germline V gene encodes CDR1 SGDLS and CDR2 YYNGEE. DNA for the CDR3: TGTGCCAGCAGCGTGCTGGAAGGGGGGGATGAGCAGTTCTTC. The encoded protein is CASSVLEGGDEQFF.

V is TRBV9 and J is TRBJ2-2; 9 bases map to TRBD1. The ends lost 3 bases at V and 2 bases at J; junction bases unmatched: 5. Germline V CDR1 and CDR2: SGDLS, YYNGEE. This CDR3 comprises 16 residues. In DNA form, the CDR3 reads TGTGCCAGCAGCGCCAGGACAGGGGTTAACACCGGGGAGCTGTTTTTT. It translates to CASSARTGVNTGELFF.

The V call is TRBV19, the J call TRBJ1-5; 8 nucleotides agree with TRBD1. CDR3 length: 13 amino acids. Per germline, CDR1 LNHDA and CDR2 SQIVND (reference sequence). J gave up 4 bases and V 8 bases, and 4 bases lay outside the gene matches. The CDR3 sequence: CASRTGPNQPQHF. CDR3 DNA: TGTGCCAGTCGGACAGGGCCTAATCAGCCCCAGCATTTT.

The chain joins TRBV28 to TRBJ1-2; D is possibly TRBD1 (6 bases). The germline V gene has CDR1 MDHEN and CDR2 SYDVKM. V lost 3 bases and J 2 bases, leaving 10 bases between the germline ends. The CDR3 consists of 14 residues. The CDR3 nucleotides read TGTGCCAGCAGTTTTGACAGGCTGAACTATGGCTACACCTTC. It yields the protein CASSFDRLNYGYTF.

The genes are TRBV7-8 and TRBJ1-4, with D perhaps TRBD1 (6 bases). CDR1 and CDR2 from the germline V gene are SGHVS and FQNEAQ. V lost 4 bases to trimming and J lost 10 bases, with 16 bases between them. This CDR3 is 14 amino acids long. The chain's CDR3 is CASSSTGPLGKLFF. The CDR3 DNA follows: TGTGCCAGCAGCTCAACAGGGCCCCTTGGAAAACTGTTTTTT.